The T cell receptor (beta chain) described here comes from a study of beta chain features in type 1 diabetes (dated by TCRdb to 2017 to 2018). Concerning the study at large: Mean age, gender distribution, total cell number and subset yield did not differ between patients and healthy donors. In the study, recently diagnosed type 1 diabetes patients and matched healthy donors were compared on the TCRB repertoires of their sorted circulating CD4+ T cell subsets. Regulatory and stem cell-like memory subsets were isolated from only 8 patients and roughly 8 healthy donors, whereas naive and central memory subsets came from all 30 or so donors. A total of over 90,000,000 sorted cells were examined across all samples, and a strong correlation was observed between cell number per subset and RNA yield. Points the paper makes about the study in general: PCR might favor shorter templates, but patient and control samples were amplified and corrected together, so any skew would affect both groups equally. Type 1 diabetes patients showed a moderate but significant shortening of TCRB CDR3 length in all four CD4+ subsets. Naive, central memory and regulatory TCRB repertoires appeared more similar among patients than among healthy donors. Only small numbers of individuals were included in the HLA sub-analyses, which left unresolved whether HLA type had any influence on TCRB rearrangement. Because cDNA was sequenced instead of genomic DNA, activated cells with high expression could be over-represented, although the groups did not differ in activation or CD3 levels. At VDJ recombination sites, patients with type 1 diabetes made fewer insertions and deleted more nucleotides, a pattern implying thymic rearrangement abnormalities.

Each donor gave one peripheral blood draw, averaging approximately 0.12 L, which was collected into heparinised tubes. A BD FACSAria II was used to sort naive, central memory, regulatory and stem cell-like memory CD4+ T cells with a panel that included CD45RO, CCR7, CD25, CD127, CD95 and CD27. Every sorted population had a purity above 95%. PBMCs were isolated immediately by Lymphoprep density gradient centrifugation and stained directly without culture. Samples were stained and sorted in pairs, with one healthy donor and one patient per experiment, so that batch effects were minimized. This clone was picked up a small number of times. The clone's antigen remains unknown. No much larger clone is present one base from it, and per-base qualities are unavailable. The High Capacity cDNA Reverse Transcription Kit was used to reverse transcribe all of the isolated RNA, meaning that expressed TCRB transcripts were what got sequenced. Naive, central memory and regulatory T cell samples underwent deep immunoSEQ sequencing, averaging around 3.7 million total reads per sample. Sorted cells were lysed in RLT buffer, and RNA was extracted using DNase-treated RNeasy Micro or Mini kits according to cell number. Each cell subset was processed separately to prevent cross-contamination, with patient and healthy donor samples processed together. The immunoSEQ multiplex PCR was used to amplify TCRB sequences from cDNA, yielding 87-bp fragments that span the CDR3 region. Sequencing of the amplicons was done on the Illumina HiSeq platform. Concerning the study's data processing: PCR bias was computationally corrected using synthetic template baselines, reads within Hamming distance 2 were collapsed, and singletons that could not be merged were discarded. Reads were aligned against IMGT to assign V, D and J genes, CDR3 length and insertions or deletions at six rearrangement sites. Within each subset, clonotype counts were normalized to sorted cell number, and only after that were true diversity and Gini coefficients computed with the tcR R package. The overlap coefficient, calculated on TCRB nucleotide sequences, was used to quantify repertoire sharing. TCRdb retrieved this table from immuneACCESS and kept in-frame rearrangements only. Not all clones are present; in checked studies, unresolved V genes account for under half, and no reason is known for the remainder. The V and J calls and clone size come from that table; D and trimming were worked out from the DNA. This sample comprises around 290,000 clones, about 7.8% of them detected only once. The top ten hold about 0.93% of the sample.

From the cysteine up to the phenylalanine, the CDR3 has a length of 15 residues. The read is trimmed to its CDR3 DNA, 45 bases read in frame from base 1. V loses 5 bases, J loses 2 bases, and the germline ends lie 15 bases apart. The germline V gene (reference sequence) supplies CDR1 SEHNR and CDR2 FQNEAQ. The chain employs TRBV7-9 and TRBJ2-5; the D gene is perhaps TRBD1, from 6 matching bases. The TCR originated in a woman aged 18-29 years in good health. Material for sequencing was central memory CD4+ T cells from blood. The CDR3 sequence is CASSEEQGRQETQYF. DNA sequence: TGTGCCAGCAGCGAGGAACAGGGCCGGCAAGAGACCCAGTACTTC.